This T cell receptor (beta chain) was sequenced in a study of neoadjuvant anti-PD-1 for oral cavity cancer. PBMC libraries mostly used roughly 500 ng of input genomic DNA, with six replicates per sample. Measured with immunoSEQ multiplex PCR; TCRdb has only the in-frame clones, and not every one. The repertoire holds over 11,000 clones, with approximately 73% as singletons. The V gene end was trimmed by 4 bases and the J gene end by 2 bases; junction bases not matched to a gene: 6. Germline V gene lookup returns CDR1 SGHAT and CDR2 FQNNGV. This CDR3 is built from 17 residues. Documented time point: after neoadjuvant nivolumab, at surgical resection. PBMCs were not maintained or expanded in culture before analysis.

The source was PBMCs, collected after nivolumab (anti-PD-1) treatment. The chain recombines TRBV11-2 with TRBJ2-5; 14 bases line up with TRBD2. This receptor was taken from a person aged 35 to 85 with oral cavity squamous cell carcinoma. The CDR3 protein is CASSSGLAGAPQETQYF. The CDR3 DNA follows: TGTGCCAGCAGCTCGGGACTAGCGGGGGCCCCACAAGAGACCCAGTACTTC.